This TCR beta chain was documented in a study of blood T cell repertoires in COVID-19 (dated by TCRdb to between 2020 and 2021). General notes on the study: Samples covering the acute and convalescent phases of COVID-19 were provided by collaborators in the United States, Italy and Spain. The material from the prospective study consisted of cDNA or gDNA derived from T cells, B-cell-depleted T cells, or PBMCs. Deeply sampled blood TCRbeta repertoires from subjects exposed to, actively infected with, or recovered from COVID-19 were included in the dataset. A freely available public database, intended as a resource for researchers studying the immune response to SARS-CoV-2, is where the repertoires were released. Samples came from the ongoing ImmuneRACE study (first 160 participants) plus 1,254 subjects from 6 global collaborators. Nearly every sample came with metadata listing a de-identified subject ID, COVID-19 status, age in years and sex. HLA class I and class II types, where available, came from metadata supplied by the sample provider rather than from assay-based typing. Study-wide conclusions, independent of this receptor: The amount of clinical and demographic metadata varied by source and participant and was provided uncurated.

TCRbeta CDR3 regions were amplified from genomic DNA by means of the immunoSEQ Assay, a bias-controlled multiplex PCR. Per the authors' processing: Nucleated cell counts per sample were estimated from amplification of reference gene primers within the assay. To quantify the absolute abundance of each unique TCRbeta CDR3 rearrangement, sequence reads were collapsed and filtered. For each sample, productive Simpson clonality was calculated as the square root of Simpson's diversity index over productive rearrangements. In TCRdb, the immuneACCESS table is reduced to in-frame sequences with V and J assigned. These tables do not hold every clone; where another copy was compared, an unresolved V gene accounts for under half, and the others remain unexplained. That table furnishes V, J and clone size, whereas the DNA furnished D and trimming. The sample records 150,000 to 200,000 clones, approximately 78% of which are singletons. The top ten constitute approximately 11% of the sample.

Clipping removes 8 bases from V and 6 bases from J, with 3 as the unmatched junction base count. From the cysteine through the phenylalanine, the CDR3 covers 13 amino acids. The sequence is cut down to CDR3 DNA, 39 bases in frame from base 1. Sequences ENHRY (CDR1) and SYGVKD (CDR2) are obtained from the germline V gene. As concerns this clone: It has no known antigen specificity. Base qualities were left out, and no much larger clone turns up one base away.

Each collaborating institution followed its own protocols to collect whole blood in K2EDTA tubes. Collaborator samples were shipped for TCRbeta analysis as frozen whole blood, isolated PBMCs, or DNA extracted from either sample type. The sequenced sample was peripheral blood. The rearranged segments are TRBV10-3 and TRBJ2-1; 11 bases in between match TRBD1. This sequence was found in a human donor in a cohort sampled during active COVID-19. CDR3 region: CAIQGQGGNEQFF. The nucleotide sequence is TGTGCCATCCAGGGACAGGGGGGCAATGAGCAGTTCTTC.